These T cell receptor beta chains were read from a single sample in a study of cytomegalovirus exposure and HLA in healthy donors. Method: immunoSEQ multiplex PCR; TCRdb's copy keeps in-frame clones and lacks some. This table has approximately 110,000 clones, under 80% appearing once. The sequenced sample was PBMCs. These receptors all come from a woman aged 55-69 years in good health and CMV-seropositive. The CDR3 runs from the conserved cysteine through the conserved F or W. The D gene is left open where the match is weak. Part of the rows lack a size; the others show once, few, many or a class for expanded clones.

clone size: NA
J gene: TRBJ2-5
D gene: NA
V gene: TRBV19
CDR3 DNA: TGTGCCAGTAGTACCGCTAGCGCCCTCCAAGAGACCCAGTACTTC
CDR3 protein: CASSTASALQETQYF

clone size: NA
J gene: TRBJ2-7
D gene: TRBD2
V gene: TRBV14
CDR3 DNA: TGTGCCAGCACCCGGGGTAGCGGGGGCTACGAGCAGTACTTC
CDR3 protein: CASTRGSGGYEQYF

clone size: few
J gene: TRBJ1-5
D gene: TRBD1
V gene: TRBV15
CDR3 DNA: TGTGCCACCAGCAGAGCTCGGGGACAGGGGCGAGGTCAGCCCCAGCATTTT
CDR3 protein: CATSRARGQGRGQPQHF

clone size: NA
J gene: TRBJ1-1
D gene: NA
V gene: TRBV19
CDR3 DNA: TGTGCCAGTAGGCCGACAGGGAACACTGAAGCTTTCTTT
CDR3 protein: CASRPTGNTEAFF

clone size: NA
J gene: TRBJ2-5
D gene: NA
V gene: TRBV21-1
CDR3 DNA: TGTGCCAGCAGGGGGGACAGACAACCCAAAGAGACCCAGTACTTC
CDR3 protein: CASRGDRQPKETQYF

clone size: NA
J gene: TRBJ2-1
D gene: TRBD1
V gene: TRBV5-1
CDR3 DNA: TGCGCCAGCAGCTTTCGGGTGGGGACAGGGGTCTCAAATGAGCAGTTCTTC
CDR3 protein: CASSFRVGTGVSNEQFF

clone size: NA
J gene: TRBJ2-2
D gene: TRBD1
V gene: TRBV7-7
CDR3 DNA: TGTGCTAGCAGCTTAGTGACAGGGGACACCGGGGAGCTGTTTTTT
CDR3 protein: CASSLVTGDTGELFF

clone size: NA
J gene: TRBJ1-1
D gene: NA
V gene: TRBV28
CDR3 DNA: TGTGCCAGCAGGAAGGGGGGGCGAGTGAACACTGAAGCTTTCTTT
CDR3 protein: CASRKGGRVNTEAFF

clone size: few
J gene: TRBJ2-1
D gene: NA
V gene: TRBV27
CDR3 DNA: TGTGCCAGCAGTCGACAGACGCTAAGCCCAACTGAGCAGTTCTTC
CDR3 protein: CASSRQTLSPTEQFF

clone size: NA
J gene: TRBJ2-5
D gene: NA
V gene: TRBV7-7
CDR3 DNA: TGTGCCAGCAGCTTAGGGGGGTCGGGAGCCCAAGAGACCCAGTACTTC
CDR3 protein: CASSLGGSGAQETQYF

clone size: many
J gene: TRBJ1-2
D gene: TRBD1
V gene: TRBV7-2
CDR3 DNA: TGTGCCAGCAGCTCTTACTATACTCGACAGGGGGAAAATGGCTACACCTTC
CDR3 protein: CASSSYYTRQGENGYTF

clone size: NA
J gene: TRBJ1-5
D gene: NA
V gene: TRBV9
CDR3 DNA: TGTGCCAGCAGCGCGCCGGGGTCGGGTCAGCCCCAGCATTTT
CDR3 protein: CASSAPGSGQPQHF

clone size: NA
J gene: TRBJ2-2
D gene: NA
V gene: TRBV4-2
CDR3 DNA: TGTGCCAGCAGCCAAGATCTAGGGAACACCGGGGAGCTGTTTTTT
CDR3 protein: CASSQDLGNTGELFF

clone size: NA
J gene: TRBJ1-1
D gene: TRBD1
V gene: TRBV5-1
CDR3 DNA: TGCGCCAGCAGCAACGGACAGGGGAGGGGGCCGAACACTGAAGCTTTCTTT
CDR3 protein: CASSNGQGRGPNTEAFF

clone size: NA
J gene: TRBJ2-1
D gene: TRBD2
V gene: TRBV27
CDR3 DNA: TGTGCCAGCAGTATCTATAGCGGGGGGCAACCGAATGAGCAGTTCTTC
CDR3 protein: CASSIYSGGQPNEQFF

clone size: few
J gene: TRBJ2-4
D gene: NA
V gene: TRBV11-2
CDR3 DNA: TGTGCCAGCAGCTTCCGGAGCGGCAAAAACATTCAGTACTTC
CDR3 protein: CASSFRSGKNIQYF

clone size: NA
J gene: TRBJ1-2
D gene: NA
V gene: TRBV7-3
CDR3 DNA: TGTGCCAGCAGCTTAAAGGGCAGGGGCGCGAGTGATGGGAGCTACACCTTC
CDR3 protein: CASSLKGRGASDGSYTF

clone size: NA
J gene: TRBJ2-7
D gene: TRBD1
V gene: TRBV6-6
CDR3 DNA: TGTGCCAGCAGTTATTCCCGTGGGGACAGGGAGTACTTC
CDR3 protein: CASSYSRGDREYF

clone size: NA
J gene: TRBJ1-5
D gene: TRBD1
V gene: TRBV7-9
CDR3 DNA: TGTGCCAGCAGCTTAGCCGGGACAGGGGGCAATCAGCCCCAGCATTTT
CDR3 protein: CASSLAGTGGNQPQHF

clone size: NA
J gene: TRBJ2-3
D gene: NA
V gene: TRBV6-5
CDR3 DNA: TGTGCCAGCAGTTACTCGGAGCGTAACACAGATACGCAGTATTTT
CDR3 protein: CASSYSERNTDTQYF

clone size: NA
J gene: TRBJ2-2
D gene: TRBD2
V gene: TRBV5-6
CDR3 DNA: TGTGCCAGCAGCTTGGCGCTAGCGGGAGGCGGGGAGCTGTTTTTT
CDR3 protein: CASSLALAGGGELFF

clone size: NA
J gene: TRBJ2-7
D gene: NA
V gene: TRBV9
CDR3 DNA: TGTGCCAGCAGCGCGGACAGCACTCCCTATGGCGAGCAGTACTTC
CDR3 protein: CASSADSTPYGEQYF

clone size: NA
J gene: TRBJ2-7
D gene: TRBD2
V gene: TRBV2
CDR3 DNA: TGTGCCAGCAGTGTGAGCCTAGCGGGAGTGTTCATCTACGAGCAGTACTTC
CDR3 protein: CASSVSLAGVFIYEQYF

clone size: NA
J gene: TRBJ2-7
D gene: NA
V gene: TRBV7-9
CDR3 DNA: TGTGCCAGCAGCTCACTGGACGCGGGGAAGGCCCGCCGCGAGCAGTACTTC
CDR3 protein: CASSSLDAGKARREQYF

clone size: NA
J gene: TRBJ1-4
D gene: NA
V gene: TRBV7-6
CDR3 DNA: TGTGCCAGCAGCTTAGCCCCCACAGGGCCCGGGCATGAAAAACTGTTTTTT
CDR3 protein: CASSLAPTGPGHEKLFF

clone size: NA
J gene: TRBJ1-1
D gene: TRBD1
V gene: TRBV19
CDR3 DNA: TGTGCCAGTAGGATCGACAGGGGCGGGACTGAAGCTTTCTTT
CDR3 protein: CASRIDRGGTEAFF

clone size: NA
J gene: TRBJ1-2
D gene: TRBD1
V gene: TRBV29-1
CDR3 DNA: TGCAGCGTTGAACAGGGGGCGGGGGGCTACACCTTC
CDR3 protein: CSVEQGAGGYTF

clone size: NA
J gene: TRBJ2-1
D gene: NA
V gene: TRBV7-6
CDR3 DNA: TGTGCCAGCAGCCCCTTTTCGGGGGGAGGGGGGAATGAGCAGTTCTTC
CDR3 protein: CASSPFSGGGGNEQFF

clone size: NA
J gene: TRBJ1-6
D gene: TRBD1
V gene: TRBV6-5
CDR3 DNA: TGTGCCAGCAGGACACAGGGGTTTTATTCACCCCTCCACTTT
CDR3 protein: CASRTQGFYSPLHF

clone size: NA
J gene: TRBJ2-3
D gene: NA
V gene: TRBV30
CDR3 DNA: TGTGCCTGGAGTGTACGGGCAGATACGCAGTATTTT
CDR3 protein: CAWSVRADTQYF

clone size: NA
J gene: TRBJ1-1
D gene: NA
V gene: TRBV10-3
CDR3 DNA: TGTGCCATCAGGCAGGCCGCTGAAGCTTTCTTT
CDR3 protein: CAIRQAAEAFF

clone size: NA
J gene: TRBJ2-2
D gene: TRBD1
V gene: TRBV2
CDR3 DNA: TGTGCCAGCGTAACTCCGGGACAGGGTACCGGGGAGCTGTTTTTT
CDR3 protein: CASVTPGQGTGELFF

clone size: NA
J gene: TRBJ1-6
D gene: TRBD1
V gene: TRBV7-2
CDR3 DNA: TGTGCCAGCAGCTGGACAGGGGTTTCACCCCTCCACTTT
CDR3 protein: CASSWTGVSPLHF

clone size: NA
J gene: TRBJ1-1
D gene: NA
V gene: TRBV19
CDR3 DNA: TGTGCCAGTAATTCAGGGAACACTGAAGCTTTCTTT
CDR3 protein: CASNSGNTEAFF

clone size: NA
J gene: TRBJ2-5
D gene: TRBD1
V gene: TRBV19
CDR3 DNA: TGTGCCAGTAGTATTCTCGGGACAGCCCAAGAGACCCAGTACTTC
CDR3 protein: CASSILGTAQETQYF

clone size: NA
J gene: TRBJ1-1
D gene: NA
V gene: TRBV18
CDR3 DNA: TGTGCCAGCTCACCGACCAGGGGCGAGAGAGCTTTCTTT
CDR3 protein: CASSPTRGERAFF

clone size: NA
J gene: TRBJ1-1
D gene: TRBD1
V gene: TRBV9
CDR3 DNA: TGTGCCAGCAGCGTAGGGGCAGGGGGCTATACAAACACTGAAGCTTTCTTT
CDR3 protein: CASSVGAGGYTNTEAFF

clone size: NA
J gene: TRBJ2-4
D gene: NA
V gene: TRBV2
CDR3 DNA: TGTGCCAGCACTCCGGCGGTAAACATTCAGTACTTC
CDR3 protein: CASTPAVNIQYF

clone size: NA
J gene: TRBJ1-1
D gene: NA
V gene: TRBV20-1
CDR3 DNA: TGCAGTGCTAGACAGAACACTGAAGCTTTCTTT
CDR3 protein: CSARQNTEAFF

clone size: NA
J gene: TRBJ1-6
D gene: NA
V gene: TRBV7-2
CDR3 DNA: TGTGCCAGCAGCTTTACAGGGCCCCGAAGGGATTCACCCCTCCACTTT
CDR3 protein: CASSFTGPRRDSPLHF

clone size: NA
J gene: TRBJ2-7
D gene: TRBD1
V gene: TRBV2
CDR3 DNA: TGTGCCAGCAATGACAGGGGGCAAGAGCAGTACTTC
CDR3 protein: CASNDRGQEQYF

clone size: NA
J gene: TRBJ1-1
D gene: NA
V gene: TRBV6-6
CDR3 DNA: TGTGCCAGCAGTTGGAGCGGGCGAGTGAACACTGAAGCTTTCTTT
CDR3 protein: CASSWSGRVNTEAFF